Included here is one T cell receptor (beta chain) sequence, with context. Its antigen is unknown. This sample was taken from a study of response to subunit inactivated influenza vaccine. Each CDR3 protein is one row after TCRdb ran MiXCR on the RT-PCR reads. The sample records about 800,000 distinct CDR3 sequences, around 20% being singletons. Study-wide points: There was a suggestion from the authors that each seasonal influenza vaccination recruits few new T cells.

This CDR3 spans 12 amino acids. V was trimmed by 6 bases and J by 7 bases, leaving 12 bases between them. Germline CDR1 reads SNHLY; CDR2 reads FYNNEI. The source was PBMCs from blood, collected 4 to 6 days after vaccination. The TCR comes from a man aged 50 or older who received an inactivated influenza vaccine. The V gene is TRBV2, the J gene TRBJ1-2; D is ambiguous. In nucleotides, the CDR3 is TGTGCCAGCAGCCTCCGACATTCTGGCTACACCTTC. Its translation: CASSLRHSGYTF.